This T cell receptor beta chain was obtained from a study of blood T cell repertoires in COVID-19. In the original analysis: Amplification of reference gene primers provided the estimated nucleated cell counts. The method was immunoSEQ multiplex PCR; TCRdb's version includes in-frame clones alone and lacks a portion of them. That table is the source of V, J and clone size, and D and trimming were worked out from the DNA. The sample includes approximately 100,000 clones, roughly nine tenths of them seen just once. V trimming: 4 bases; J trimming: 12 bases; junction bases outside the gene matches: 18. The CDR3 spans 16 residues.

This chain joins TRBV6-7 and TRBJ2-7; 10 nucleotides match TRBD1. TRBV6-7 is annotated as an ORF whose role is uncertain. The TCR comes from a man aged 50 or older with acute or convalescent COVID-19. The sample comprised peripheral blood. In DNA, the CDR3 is TGTGCCAGCAGTTCCGATCGGGGACAGGGGTCTCCAGATCCGTACTTC. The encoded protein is CASSSDRGQGSPDPYF.